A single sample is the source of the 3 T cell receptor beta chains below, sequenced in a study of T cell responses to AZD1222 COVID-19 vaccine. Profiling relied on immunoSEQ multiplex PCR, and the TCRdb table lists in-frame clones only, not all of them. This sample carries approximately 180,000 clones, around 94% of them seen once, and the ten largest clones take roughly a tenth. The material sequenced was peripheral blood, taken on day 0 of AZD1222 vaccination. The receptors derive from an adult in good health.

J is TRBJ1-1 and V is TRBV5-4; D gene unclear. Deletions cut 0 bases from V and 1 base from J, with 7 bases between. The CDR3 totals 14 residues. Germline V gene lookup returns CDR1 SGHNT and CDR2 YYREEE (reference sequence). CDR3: CASSLAGTNTEAFF. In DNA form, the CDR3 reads TGTGCCAGCAGCTTGGCAGGTACGAACACTGAAGCTTTCTTT.

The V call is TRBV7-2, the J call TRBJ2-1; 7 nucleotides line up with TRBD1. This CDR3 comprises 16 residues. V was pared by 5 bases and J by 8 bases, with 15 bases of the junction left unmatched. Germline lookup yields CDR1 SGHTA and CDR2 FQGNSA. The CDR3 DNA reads TGTGCCAGCAGCACCACATCCGGGACAGAAGCATATGAGCAGTTCTTC. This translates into CASSTTSGTEAYEQFF.

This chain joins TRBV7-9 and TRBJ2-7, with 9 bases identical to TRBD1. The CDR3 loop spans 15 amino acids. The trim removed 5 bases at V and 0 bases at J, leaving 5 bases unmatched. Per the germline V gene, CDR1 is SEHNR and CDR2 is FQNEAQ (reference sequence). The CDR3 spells CASSLQGASSYEQYF. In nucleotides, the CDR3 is TGTGCCAGCAGCCTACAGGGGGCGAGCTCCTACGAGCAGTACTTC.